These 3 T cell receptor beta chains were sequenced from one sample in a study of cytomegalovirus exposure and HLA in healthy donors. Amplification used 60 Vbeta primers and 13 Jbeta primers. Assay used: immunoSEQ multiplex PCR; TCRdb lists only in-frame clones, some missing. The sample lists 160,000 or so clones, 75% to 90% occurring once. Input material: PBMCs. These receptors were obtained from a woman aged 18-30 years in good health and CMV-seronegative.

V and J are TRBV5-4 and TRBJ1-6, with a tentative D call TRBD1 (6 bases). Trimming took off 1 base at V and 5 bases at J, with 7 bases between the two ends. Germline-derived CDR1 and CDR2 are SGHNT and YYREEE (reference sequence). This CDR3 comprises 14 residues. This CDR3 reads CASSLWTDNSPLHF. In DNA, the CDR3 is TGTGCCAGCAGCTTGTGGACAGATAATTCACCCCTCCACTTT.

V and J are TRBV29-1 and TRBJ2-1, with 8 nucleotides matching TRBD2. Germline CDR1 is SQVTM and CDR2 is ANQGSEA. The CDR3 runs 13 residues. V dropped 6 bases and J dropped 8; count of bases not matched to a gene: 9. The CDR3 bases are TGCAGCGTGACCGGGACTAGTCGCGATGAGCAGTTCTTC. Its protein is CSVTGTSRDEQFF.

The V and J genes are TRBV2 and TRBJ1-1; 9 bases line up with TRBD1. This CDR3 comprises 16 residues. V gave up 8 bases and J gave up 0 bases; unmatched junction bases: 10. The germline gives CDR1 SNHLY, CDR2 FYNNEI. CDR3: CASGSTGGNMNTEAFF. DNA of the CDR3: TGTGCCAGCGGTAGTACAGGGGGCAACATGAACACTGAAGCTTTCTTT. Full variable domain (remainder filled in from reference TRBV2 and TRBJ1-1): EPEVTQTPSHQVTQMGQEVILRCVPISNHLYFYWYRQILGQKVEFLVSFYNNEISEKSEIFDDQFSVERPDGSNFTLKIRSTKLEDSAMYFCASGSTGGNMNTEAFFGQGTRLTVV.